This T cell receptor (beta chain) originates from a study of blood T cell repertoires in COVID-19. Looking at the study overall: The United States, Italy and Spain were the sources of the acute and convalescent COVID-19 samples.

CDR1 and CDR2 (germline): SGDLS, YYNGEE. CDR3 size: 13 residues. V lost 0 bases and J 13 bases, leaving 14 bases between the germline ends. Profiled with immunoSEQ multiplex PCR; TCRdb holds only in-frame clones, not every one. The sample holds under 80,000 clones, just under 95% seen once. Material for sequencing was peripheral blood. This sequence was found in a human donor in a cohort sampled during active COVID-19. The chain couples TRBV9 to TRBJ2-1; TRBD1 might be the D (6 bases). CDR3 protein: CASSVDREVGQFF. CDR3 in DNA: TGTGCCAGCAGCGTAGACAGGGAAGTAGGCCAGTTCTTC.